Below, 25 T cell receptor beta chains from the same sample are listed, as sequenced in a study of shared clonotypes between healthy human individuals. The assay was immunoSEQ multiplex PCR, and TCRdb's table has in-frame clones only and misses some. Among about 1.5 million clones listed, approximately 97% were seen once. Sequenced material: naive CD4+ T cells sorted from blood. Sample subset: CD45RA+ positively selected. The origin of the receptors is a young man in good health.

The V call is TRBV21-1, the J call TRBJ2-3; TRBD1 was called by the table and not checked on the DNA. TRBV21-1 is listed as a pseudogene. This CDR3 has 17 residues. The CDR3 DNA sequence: TGTGCCAGCAGCAACCTACAGAGTTCCACTAGCACAGATACGCAGTATTTT. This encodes CASSNLQSSTSTDTQYF.

Here the CDR3 DNA reads TGTGCCAGCAGTGAGGCGGACGGAGGAGATACGCAGTATTTT. Its protein is CASSEADGGDTQYF. The gene calls are TRBV25-1 and TRBJ2-3, with D maybe TRBD2 (5 bases). V lost 3 bases and J 5 bases, leaving 12 bases between the germline ends. CDR3 size: 14 residues. Germline CDR1 and CDR2: MGHDK and SYGVNS.

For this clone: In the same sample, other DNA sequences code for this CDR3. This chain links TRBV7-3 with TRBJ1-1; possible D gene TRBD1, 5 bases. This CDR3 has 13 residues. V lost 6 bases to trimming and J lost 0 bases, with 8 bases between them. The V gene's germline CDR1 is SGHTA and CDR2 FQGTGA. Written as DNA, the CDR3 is TGTGCCAGCAGTCCAGGGTTGAACACTGAAGCTTTCTTT. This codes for CASSPGLNTEAFF.

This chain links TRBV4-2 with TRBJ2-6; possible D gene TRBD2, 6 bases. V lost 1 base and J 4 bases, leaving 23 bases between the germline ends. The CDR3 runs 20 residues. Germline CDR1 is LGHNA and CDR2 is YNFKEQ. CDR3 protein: CASSQAGSGRGSLGANVLTF. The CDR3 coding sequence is TGTGCCAGCAGCCAAGCGGGGTCGGGACGGGGGTCGTTAGGGGCCAACGTCCTGACTTTC.

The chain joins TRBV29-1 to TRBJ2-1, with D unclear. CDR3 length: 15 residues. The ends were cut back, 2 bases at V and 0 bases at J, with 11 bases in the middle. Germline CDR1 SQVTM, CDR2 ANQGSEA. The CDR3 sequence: CSVESLADSYNEQFF. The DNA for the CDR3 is TGCAGCGTTGAATCCCTGGCGGACTCCTACAATGAGCAGTTCTTC.

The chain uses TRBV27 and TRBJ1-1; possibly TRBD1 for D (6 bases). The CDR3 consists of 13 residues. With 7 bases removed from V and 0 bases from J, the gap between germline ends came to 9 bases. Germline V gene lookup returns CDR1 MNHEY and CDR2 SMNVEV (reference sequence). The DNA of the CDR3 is TGTGCCAGCAATCAGGGGATGAACACTGAAGCTTTCTTT. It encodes CASNQGMNTEAFF.

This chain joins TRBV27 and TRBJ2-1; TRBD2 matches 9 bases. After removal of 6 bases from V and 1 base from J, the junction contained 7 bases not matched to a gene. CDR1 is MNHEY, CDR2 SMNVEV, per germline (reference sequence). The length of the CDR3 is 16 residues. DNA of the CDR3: TGTGCCAGCAGCCAACTAGGACTAGCGTCCTACAATGAGCAGTTCTTC. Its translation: CASSQLGLASYNEQFF.

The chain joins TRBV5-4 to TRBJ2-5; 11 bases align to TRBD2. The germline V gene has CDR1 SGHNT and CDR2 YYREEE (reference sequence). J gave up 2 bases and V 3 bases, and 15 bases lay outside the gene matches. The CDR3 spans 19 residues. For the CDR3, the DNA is TGTGCCAGCAGCTCAGGACTAGCGGGTGTATCTTTATCGCAAGAGACCCAGTACTTC. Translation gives CASSSGLAGVSLSQETQYF.

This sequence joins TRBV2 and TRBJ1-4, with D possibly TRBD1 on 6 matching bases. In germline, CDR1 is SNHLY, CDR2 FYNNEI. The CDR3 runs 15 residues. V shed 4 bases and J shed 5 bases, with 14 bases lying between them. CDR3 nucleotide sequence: TGTGCCAGCAGTGTATCGACAGGAGCGAATGAAAAACTGTTTTTT. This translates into CASSVSTGANEKLFF.

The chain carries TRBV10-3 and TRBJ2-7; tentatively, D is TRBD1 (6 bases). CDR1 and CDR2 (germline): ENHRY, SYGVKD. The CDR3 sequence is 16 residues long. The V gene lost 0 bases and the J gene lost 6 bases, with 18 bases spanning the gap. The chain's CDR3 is CAISESVGALSSEQYF. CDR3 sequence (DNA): TGTGCCATCAGTGAGTCAGTGGGGGCGTTATCCAGCGAGCAGTACTTC.

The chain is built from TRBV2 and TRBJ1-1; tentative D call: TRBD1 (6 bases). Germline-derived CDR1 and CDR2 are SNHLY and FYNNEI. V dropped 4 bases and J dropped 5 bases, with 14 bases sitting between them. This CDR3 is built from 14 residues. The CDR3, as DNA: TGTGCCAGCAGTGTCGGACAGAAGGAAACTGAAGCTTTCTTT. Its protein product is CASSVGQKETEAFF. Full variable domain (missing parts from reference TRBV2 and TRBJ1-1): EPEVTQTPSHQVTQMGQEVILRCVPISNHLYFYWYRQILGQKVEFLVSFYNNEISEKSEIFDDQFSVERPDGSNFTLKIRSTKLEDSAMYFCASSVGQKETEAFFGQGTRLTVV.

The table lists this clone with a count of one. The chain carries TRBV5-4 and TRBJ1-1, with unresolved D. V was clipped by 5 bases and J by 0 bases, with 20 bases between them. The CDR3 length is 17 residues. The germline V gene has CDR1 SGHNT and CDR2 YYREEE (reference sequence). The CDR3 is CASRGPNRGPLNTEAFF. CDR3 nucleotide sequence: TGTGCCAGCAGAGGCCCCAACCGCGGCCCCTTGAACACTGAAGCTTTCTTT. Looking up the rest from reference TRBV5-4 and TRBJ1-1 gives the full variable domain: ETGVTQSPTHLIKTRGQQVTLRCSSQSGHNTVSWYQQALGQGPQFIFQYYREEENGRGNFPPRFSGLQFPNYSSELNVNALELDDSALYLCASRGPNRGPLNTEAFFGQGTRLTVV.

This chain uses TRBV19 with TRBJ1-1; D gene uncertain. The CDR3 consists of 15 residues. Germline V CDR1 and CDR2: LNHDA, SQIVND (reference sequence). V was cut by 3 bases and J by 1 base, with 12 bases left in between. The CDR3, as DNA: TGTGCCAGTAGTATCCCGGGGTTGTCGAACACTGAAGCTTTCTTT. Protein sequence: CASSIPGLSNTEAFF.

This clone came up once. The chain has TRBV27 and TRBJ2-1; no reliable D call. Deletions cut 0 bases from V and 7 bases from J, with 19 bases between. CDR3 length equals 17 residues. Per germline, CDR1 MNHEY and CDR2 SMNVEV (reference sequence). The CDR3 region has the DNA TGTGCCAGCAGTTTATCCACACCTAACCGAGGTAGTAATGAGCAGTTCTTC. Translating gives CASSLSTPNRGSNEQFF.

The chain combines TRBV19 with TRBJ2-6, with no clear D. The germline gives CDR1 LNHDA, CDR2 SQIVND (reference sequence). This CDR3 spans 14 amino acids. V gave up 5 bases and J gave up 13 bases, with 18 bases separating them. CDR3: CASSLMGSEGVLTF. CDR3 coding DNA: TGTGCCAGTAGTTTGATGGGCAGCGAAGGAGTCCTGACTTTC.

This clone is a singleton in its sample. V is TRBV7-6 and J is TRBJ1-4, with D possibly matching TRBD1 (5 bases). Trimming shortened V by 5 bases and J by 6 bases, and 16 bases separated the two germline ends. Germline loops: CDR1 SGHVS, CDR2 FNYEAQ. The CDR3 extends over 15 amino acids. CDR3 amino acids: CASSPPGGPYEKLFF. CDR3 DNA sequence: TGTGCCAGCAGCCCCCCTGGGGGACCTTATGAAAAACTGTTTTTT.

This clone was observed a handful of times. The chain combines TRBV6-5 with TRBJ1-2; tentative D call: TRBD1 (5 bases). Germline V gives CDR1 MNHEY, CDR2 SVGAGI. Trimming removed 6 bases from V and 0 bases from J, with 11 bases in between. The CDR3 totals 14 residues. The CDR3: CASRAWGANYGYTF. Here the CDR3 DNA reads TGTGCCAGCAGGGCGTGGGGGGCTAACTATGGCTACACCTTC.

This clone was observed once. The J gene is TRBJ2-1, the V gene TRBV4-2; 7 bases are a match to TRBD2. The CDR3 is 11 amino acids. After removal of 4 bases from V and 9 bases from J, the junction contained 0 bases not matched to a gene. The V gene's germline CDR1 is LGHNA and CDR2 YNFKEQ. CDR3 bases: TGTGCCAGCAGCCGGGGGGGTGAGCAGTTCTTC. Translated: CASSRGGEQFF.

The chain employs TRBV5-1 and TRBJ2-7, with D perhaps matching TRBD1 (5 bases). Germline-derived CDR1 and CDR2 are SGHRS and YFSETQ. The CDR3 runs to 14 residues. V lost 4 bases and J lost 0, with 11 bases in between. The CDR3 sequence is CASSRDSYSYEQYF. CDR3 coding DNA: TGCGCCAGCAGCCGTGACAGTTACTCCTACGAGCAGTACTTC.

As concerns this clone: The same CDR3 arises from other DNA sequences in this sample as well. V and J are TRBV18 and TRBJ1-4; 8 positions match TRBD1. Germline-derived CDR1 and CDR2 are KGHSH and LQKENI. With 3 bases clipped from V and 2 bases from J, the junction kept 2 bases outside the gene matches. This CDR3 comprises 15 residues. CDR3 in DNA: TGTGCCAGCTCACCTCAGGGGGCGACTAATGAAAAACTGTTTTTT. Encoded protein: CASSPQGATNEKLFF.

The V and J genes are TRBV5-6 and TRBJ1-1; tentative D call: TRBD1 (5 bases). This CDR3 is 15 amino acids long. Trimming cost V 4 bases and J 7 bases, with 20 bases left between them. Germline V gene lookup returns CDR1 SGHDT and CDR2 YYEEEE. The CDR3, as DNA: TGTGCCAGCAGCCAAGGCCGCAGGGCCGGGGGTGAAGCTTTCTTT. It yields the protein CASSQGRRAGGEAFF. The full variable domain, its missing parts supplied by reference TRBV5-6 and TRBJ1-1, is DAGVTQSPTHLIKTRGQQVTLRCSPKSGHDTVSWYQQALGQGPQFIFQYYEEEERQRGNFPDRFSGHQFPNYSSELNVNALLLGDSALYLCASSQGRRAGGEAFFGQGTRLTVV.

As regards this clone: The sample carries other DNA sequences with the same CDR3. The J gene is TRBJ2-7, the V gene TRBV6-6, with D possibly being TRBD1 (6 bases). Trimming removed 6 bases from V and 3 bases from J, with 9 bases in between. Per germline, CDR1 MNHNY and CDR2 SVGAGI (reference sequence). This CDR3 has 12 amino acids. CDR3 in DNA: TGTGCCAGCAGCAAGGACAGCTACGAGCAGTACTTC. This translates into CASSKDSYEQYF.

CDR3 loop: CASSDRTGANTGELFF. The CDR3 coding sequence is TGTGCCAGTAGTGACAGGACAGGGGCGAACACCGGGGAGCTGTTTTTT. V gene TRBV19 combines with J gene TRBJ2-2; 9 bases line up with TRBD1. The CDR3 length is 16 residues. Germline V CDR1 and CDR2: LNHDA, SQIVND (reference sequence). Trimming at V came to 5 bases and at J to 0 bases, leaving 4 bases not matched to a gene.

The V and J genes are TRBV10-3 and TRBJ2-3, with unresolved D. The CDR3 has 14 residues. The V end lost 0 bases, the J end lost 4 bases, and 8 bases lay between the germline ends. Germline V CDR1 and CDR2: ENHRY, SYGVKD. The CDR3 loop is CAISESKGADTQYF. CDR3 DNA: TGTGCCATCAGTGAGTCGAAGGGTGCAGATACGCAGTATTTT.

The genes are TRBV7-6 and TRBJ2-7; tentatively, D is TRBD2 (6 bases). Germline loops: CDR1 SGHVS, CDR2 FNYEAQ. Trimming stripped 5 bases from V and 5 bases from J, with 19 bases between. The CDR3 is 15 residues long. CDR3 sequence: CASSPSWDFRHEQYF. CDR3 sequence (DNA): TGTGCCAGCAGCCCCAGCTGGGACTTTCGCCACGAGCAGTACTTC.